The clone carrying this T cell receptor beta chain occurred a few times. CDR1 ENHRY and CDR2 SYGVKD come from the germline V gene. Trimming took 5 bases from V and 6 from J, leaving 7 bases between them. CDR3 length: 12 amino acids. This sample was included in a study of cytomegalovirus exposure and HLA in healthy donors. This PCR relied on a set of 60 Vbeta primers and 13 Jbeta primers. The data were produced by immunoSEQ multiplex PCR, yet TCRdb's version contains in-frame clones alone and is incomplete. The sample carries 100,000 to 150,000 clones, about 80% recorded once. This sequence joins TRBV10-3 and TRBJ2-2, with TRBD2 as a possible D gene (5 bases). Sequenced material: PBMCs. This clonotype was obtained from a man younger than 45 in good health and CMV-seronegative. CDR3 protein: CAISTGSGELFF. CDR3 bases: TGTGCCATCAGTACGGGGTCCGGGGAGCTGTTTTTT.